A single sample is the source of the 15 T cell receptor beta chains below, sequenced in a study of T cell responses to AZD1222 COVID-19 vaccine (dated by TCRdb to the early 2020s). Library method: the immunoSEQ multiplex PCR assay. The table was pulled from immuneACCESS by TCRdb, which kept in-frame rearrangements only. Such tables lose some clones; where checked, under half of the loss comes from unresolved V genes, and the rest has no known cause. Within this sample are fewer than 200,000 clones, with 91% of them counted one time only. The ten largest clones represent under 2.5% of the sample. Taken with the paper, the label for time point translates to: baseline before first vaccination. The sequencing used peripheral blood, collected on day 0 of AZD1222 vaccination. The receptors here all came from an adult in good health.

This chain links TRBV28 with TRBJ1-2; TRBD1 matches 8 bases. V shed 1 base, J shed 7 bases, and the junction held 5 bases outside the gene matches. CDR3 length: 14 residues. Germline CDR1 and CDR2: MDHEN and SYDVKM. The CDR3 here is CASSLFTGGGGYTF. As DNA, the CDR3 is TGTGCCAGCAGTTTATTCACAGGGGGGGGTGGCTACACCTTC.

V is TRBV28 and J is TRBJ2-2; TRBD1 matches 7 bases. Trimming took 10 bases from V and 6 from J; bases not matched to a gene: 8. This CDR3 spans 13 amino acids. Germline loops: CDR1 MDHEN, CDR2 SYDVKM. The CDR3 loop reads CAIKAGGPGELFF. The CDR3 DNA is TGTGCCATCAAAGCAGGGGGACCCGGGGAGCTGTTTTTT.

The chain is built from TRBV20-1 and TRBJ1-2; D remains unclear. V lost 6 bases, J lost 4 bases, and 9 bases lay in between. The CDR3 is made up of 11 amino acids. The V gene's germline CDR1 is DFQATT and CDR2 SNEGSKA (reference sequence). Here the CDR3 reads CSAADIYGYTF. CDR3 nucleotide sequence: TGCAGTGCCGCAGATATCTATGGCTACACCTTC.

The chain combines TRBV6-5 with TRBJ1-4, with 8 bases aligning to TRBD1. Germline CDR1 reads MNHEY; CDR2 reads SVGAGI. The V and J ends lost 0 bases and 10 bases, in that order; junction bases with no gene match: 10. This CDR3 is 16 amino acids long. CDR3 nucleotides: TGTGCCAGCAGTTACTCACCGACAGGGGAGCTCGGAAAACTGTTTTTT. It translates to CASSYSPTGELGKLFF.

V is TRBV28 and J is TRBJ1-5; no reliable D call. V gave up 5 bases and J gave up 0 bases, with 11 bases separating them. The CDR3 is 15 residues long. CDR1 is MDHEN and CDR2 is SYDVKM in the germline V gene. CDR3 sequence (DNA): TGTGCCAGCAGTCCGGACGGGAATAGCAATCAGCCCCAGCATTTT. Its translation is CASSPDGNSNQPQHF. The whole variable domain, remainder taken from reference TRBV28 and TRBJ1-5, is DVKVTQSSRYLVKRTGEKVFLECVQDMDHENMFWYRQDPGLGLRLIYFSYDVKMKEKGDIPEGYSVSREKKERFSLILESASTNQTSMYLCASSPDGNSNQPQHFGDGTRLSIL.

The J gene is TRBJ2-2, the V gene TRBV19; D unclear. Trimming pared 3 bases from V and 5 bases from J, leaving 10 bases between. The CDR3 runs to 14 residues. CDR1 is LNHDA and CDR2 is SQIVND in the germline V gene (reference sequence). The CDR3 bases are TGTGCCAGTAGTATTTTGGTAGAGACCGGGGAGCTGTTTTTT. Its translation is CASSILVETGELFF.

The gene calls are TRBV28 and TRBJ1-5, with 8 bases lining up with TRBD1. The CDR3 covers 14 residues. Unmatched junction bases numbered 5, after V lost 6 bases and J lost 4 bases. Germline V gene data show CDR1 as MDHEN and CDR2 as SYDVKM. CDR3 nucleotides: TGTGCCAGCAGGGGACAGGCGATAAATCAGCCCCAGCATTTT. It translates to CASRGQAINQPQHF.

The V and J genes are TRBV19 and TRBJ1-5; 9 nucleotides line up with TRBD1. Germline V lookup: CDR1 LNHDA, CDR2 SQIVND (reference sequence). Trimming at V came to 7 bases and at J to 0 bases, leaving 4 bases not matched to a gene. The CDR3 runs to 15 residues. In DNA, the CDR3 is TGTGCCAGTACTATGGACAGGGGTAGCAATCAGCCCCAGCATTTT. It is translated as CASTMDRGSNQPQHF. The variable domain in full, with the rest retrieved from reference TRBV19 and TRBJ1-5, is DGGITQSPKYLFRKEGQNVTLSCEQNLNHDAMYWYRQDPGQGLRLIYYSQIVNDFQKGDIAEGYSVSREKKESFPLTVTSAQKNPTAFYLCASTMDRGSNQPQHFGDGTRLSIL.

The CDR3 spells CASSQDGMSGYEQYF. The CDR3 nucleotides read TGTGCCAGCAGCCAAGACGGGATGTCTGGGTACGAGCAGTACTTC. The chain employs TRBV4-2 and TRBJ2-7, with D possibly TRBD2 on 5 matching bases. V was cut by 0 bases and J by 4 bases, with 13 bases left in between. This CDR3 has 15 residues. The germline gives CDR1 LGHNA, CDR2 YNFKEQ.

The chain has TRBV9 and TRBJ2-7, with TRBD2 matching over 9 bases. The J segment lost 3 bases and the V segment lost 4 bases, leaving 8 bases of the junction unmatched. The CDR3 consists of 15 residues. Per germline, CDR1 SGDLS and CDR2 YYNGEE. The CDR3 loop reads CASSPAGGPLYEQYF. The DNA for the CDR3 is TGTGCCAGCAGCCCCGCGGGGGGGCCACTCTACGAGCAGTACTTC.

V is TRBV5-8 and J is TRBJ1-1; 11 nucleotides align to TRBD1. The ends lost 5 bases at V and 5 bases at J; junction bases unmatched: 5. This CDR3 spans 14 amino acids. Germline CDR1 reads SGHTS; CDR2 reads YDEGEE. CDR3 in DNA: TGTGCCAGCAGTCACGGGACAGGGGGAACTGAAGCTTTCTTT. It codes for CASSHGTGGTEAFF. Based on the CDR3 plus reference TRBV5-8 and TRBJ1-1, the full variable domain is EAGVTQSPTHLIKTRGQQATLRCSPISGHTSVYWYQQALGLGLQFLLWYDEGEERNRGNFPPRFSGRQFPNYSSELNVNALELEDSALYLCASSHGTGGTEAFFGQGTRLTVV.

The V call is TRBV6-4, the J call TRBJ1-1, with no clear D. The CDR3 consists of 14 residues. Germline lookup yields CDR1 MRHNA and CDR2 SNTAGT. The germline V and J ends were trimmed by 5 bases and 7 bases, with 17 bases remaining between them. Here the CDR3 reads CASSPSKGSNEAFF. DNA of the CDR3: TGTGCCAGCAGTCCCTCCAAAGGGAGCAATGAAGCTTTCTTT.

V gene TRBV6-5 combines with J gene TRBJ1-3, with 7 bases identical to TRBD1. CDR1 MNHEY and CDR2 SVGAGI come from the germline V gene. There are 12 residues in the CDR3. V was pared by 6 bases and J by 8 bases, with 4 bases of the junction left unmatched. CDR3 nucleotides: TGTGCCAGCAGATATACAGGGGACACCATATATTTT. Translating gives CASRYTGDTIYF.

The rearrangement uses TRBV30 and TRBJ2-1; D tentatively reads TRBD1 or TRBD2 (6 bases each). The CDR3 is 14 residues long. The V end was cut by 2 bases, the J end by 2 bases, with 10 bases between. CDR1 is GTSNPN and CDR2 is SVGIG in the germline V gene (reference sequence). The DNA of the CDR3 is TGTGCCTGGAGTATAAGGGGGGCCTACAATGAGCAGTTCTTC. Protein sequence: CAWSIRGAYNEQFF.

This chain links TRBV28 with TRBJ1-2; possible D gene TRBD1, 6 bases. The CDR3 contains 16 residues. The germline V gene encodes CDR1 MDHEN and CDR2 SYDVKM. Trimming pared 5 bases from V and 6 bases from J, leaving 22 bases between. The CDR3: CASSRTQGPGVDGYTF. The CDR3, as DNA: TGTGCCAGCAGTCGAACCCAGGGGCCTGGGGTGGATGGCTACACCTTC.